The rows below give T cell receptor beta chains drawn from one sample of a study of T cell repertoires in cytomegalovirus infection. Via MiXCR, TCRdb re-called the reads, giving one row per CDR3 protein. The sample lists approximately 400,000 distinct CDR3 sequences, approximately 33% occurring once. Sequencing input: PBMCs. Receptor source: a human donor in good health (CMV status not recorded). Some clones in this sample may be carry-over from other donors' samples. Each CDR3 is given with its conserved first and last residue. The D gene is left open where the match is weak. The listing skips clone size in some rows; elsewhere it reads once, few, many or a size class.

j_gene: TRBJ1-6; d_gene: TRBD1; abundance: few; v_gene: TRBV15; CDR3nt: TGTGCCACCAGCGACGGACAGGAACTCGTGGGTAATTCACCCCTCCACTTT; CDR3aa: CATSDGQELVGNSPLHF
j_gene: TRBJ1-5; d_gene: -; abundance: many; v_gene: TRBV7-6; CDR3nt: TGTGCCAGCAGCTTAAGGGAAGGGACCGGCCAGCCCCAGCATTTT; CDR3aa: CASSLREGTGQPQHF
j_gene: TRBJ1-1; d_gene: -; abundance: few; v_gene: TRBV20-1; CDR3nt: TGCAGTGCTAGAGATCCAAGGGGACTGAACACTGAAGCTTTCTTT; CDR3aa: CSARDPRGLNTEAFF
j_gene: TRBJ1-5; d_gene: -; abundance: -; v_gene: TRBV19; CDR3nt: TGTGCCAGTATGGATAGCAATCAGCCCCAGCATTTT; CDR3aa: CASMDSNQPQHF
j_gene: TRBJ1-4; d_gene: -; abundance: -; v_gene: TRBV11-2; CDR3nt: TGTGCCAGCAGCCCCGGGTCTAATGAAAAACTGTTTTTT; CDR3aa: CASSPGSNEKLFF
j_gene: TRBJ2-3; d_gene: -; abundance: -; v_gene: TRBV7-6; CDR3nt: TGTGCCAGCAGACATGGGAGGGGGAGCGCAGATACGCAGTATTTT; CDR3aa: CASRHGRGSADTQYF
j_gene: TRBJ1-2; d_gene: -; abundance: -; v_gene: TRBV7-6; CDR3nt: TGTGCCAGCAGCTTAAAAGATACGCACTTC; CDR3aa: CASSLKDTHF
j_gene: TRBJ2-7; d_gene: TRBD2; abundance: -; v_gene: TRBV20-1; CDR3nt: TGCAGTGCCGAGACTAGCGGGGGAGCCTGGGACGAGCAGTACTTC; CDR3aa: CSAETSGGAWDEQYF
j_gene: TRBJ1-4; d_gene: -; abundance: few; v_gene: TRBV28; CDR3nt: TGTGCCAGCCACCCAGCGGGTTACCTTGAAAAACTGTTTTTT; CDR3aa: CASHPAGYLEKLFF
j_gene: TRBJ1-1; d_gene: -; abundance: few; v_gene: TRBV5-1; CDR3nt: TGCGCCAGCAGCTTGGGCAGGGGCGCTGAAGCTTTCTTT; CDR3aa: CASSLGRGAEAFF